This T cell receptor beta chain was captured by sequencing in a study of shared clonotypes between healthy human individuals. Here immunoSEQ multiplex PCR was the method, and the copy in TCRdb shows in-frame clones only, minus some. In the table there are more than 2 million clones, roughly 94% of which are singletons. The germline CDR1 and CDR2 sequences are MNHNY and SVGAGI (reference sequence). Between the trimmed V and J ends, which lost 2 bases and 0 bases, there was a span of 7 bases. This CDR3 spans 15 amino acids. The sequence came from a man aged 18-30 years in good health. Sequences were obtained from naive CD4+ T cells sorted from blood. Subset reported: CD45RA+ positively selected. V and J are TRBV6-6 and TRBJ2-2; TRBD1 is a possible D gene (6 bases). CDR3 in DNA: TGTGCCAGCAGTTACGACAGGTCGAACACCGGGGAGCTGTTTTTT. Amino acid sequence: CASSYDRSNTGELFF.